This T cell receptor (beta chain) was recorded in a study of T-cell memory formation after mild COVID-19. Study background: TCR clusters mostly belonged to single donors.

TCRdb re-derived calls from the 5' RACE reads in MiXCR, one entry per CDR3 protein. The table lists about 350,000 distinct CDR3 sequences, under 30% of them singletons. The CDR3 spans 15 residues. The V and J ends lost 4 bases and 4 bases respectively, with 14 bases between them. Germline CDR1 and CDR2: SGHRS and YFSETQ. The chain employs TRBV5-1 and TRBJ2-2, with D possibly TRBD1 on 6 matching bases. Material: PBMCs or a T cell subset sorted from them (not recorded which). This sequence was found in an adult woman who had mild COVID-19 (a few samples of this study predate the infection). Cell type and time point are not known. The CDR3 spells CASSRSGTFTGELFF. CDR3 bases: TGCGCCAGCAGCAGGTCCGGGACATTCACCGGGGAGCTGTTTTTT. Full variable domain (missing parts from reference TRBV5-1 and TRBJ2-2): KAGVTQTPRYLIKTRGQQVTLSCSPISGHRSVSWYQQTPGQGLQFLFEYFSETQRNKGNFPGRFSGRQFSNSRSEMNVSTLELGDSALYLCASSRSGTFTGELFFGEGSRLTVL.